A selection of T cell receptor beta chains follows, all from one sample in a study of cytomegalovirus exposure and HLA in healthy donors. Data came from immunoSEQ multiplex PCR; TCRdb stores just in-frame clones and leaves some out. The sample shows roughly 200,000 clones, approximately 80% of them seen only once. The sample consisted of PBMCs. The receptors shown here come from a young woman in good health and CMV-seronegative. Each CDR3 is given without its conserved first and last residue.

v_call cdr3_aa
TRBV19 ASSPGTGRNYGYT
TRBV7-2 ASTPMRGPTYEQY
TRBV11-3 ASSLGLAGGKNEQF
TRBV6-5 ASSYGGTGEKLF
TRBV14 ASSQDFRGLYEQY
TRBV5-4 ASSPAPQGGEKLF
TRBV7-6 ASSLGGLAVYNEQF
TRBV15 ATSLRTGAYEQY
TRBV19 ASSISGSSSYNEQF
TRBV27 ASSWGRSGSYEQY
TRBV7-2 ASSSSAGGTGELF
TRBV10-3 AIKGAADYEQY
TRBV5-1 ASSLSQGWTEAF
TRBV11-1 ASKGQGIATDTQY
TRBV5-5 ASAIPIGEKLF
TRBV4-2 ASSQNLDRETQETQY
TRBV21-1 ASSTTGERRVMNTEAF
TRBV5-1 ASSPDRGTEAF
TRBV6-5 ASSPRGSYGYT
TRBV4-1 ASSSPQRAGGRSDTQY
TRBV19 ASSILGQGYGYT
TRBV5-1 ASSFSSWAGYSRNEQF
TRBV15 ATSRDRSGSYEQY
TRBV18 ASSPSRNSPLH
TRBV7-6 ASSFSNEQF
TRBV5-4 ASSLAGGRGRDTQY
TRBV19 ASTETGGTEAF
TRBV6-4 ASLTGATNEKLF
TRBV7-2 ASSLGRGLTDTQY
TRBV5-8 ASSMRTGGFYEQY
TRBV30 AWSVFGGPYEQY
TRBV2 ASTPGEGGARGNTIY
TRBV5-1 ASSVGGTSGIYEQY
TRBV5-4 ASSSRGDHYEQY
TRBV5-1 ASSLLATSYNEQF
TRBV19 ASSIDGQGAYEQY
TRBV4-3 ASSPGTSARNEQY
TRBV29-1 RGGGRTDTQY
TRBV25-1 ASSVEGPLSYNSPLH
TRBV1 TSSQEEQMKQETQY
TRBV4-1 ASSQATGGSGNTIY
TRBV6-1 ASRPGLNEKLF
TRBV6-5 ASSWTDANYGYT
TRBV4-1 ASSVGTGLSGNTIY
TRBV27 ASSLLSSGGRETQY
TRBV18 ASSPQVGGSMVEQY
TRBV29-1 SVRTSGRSNEQF
TRBV4-1 ASSQDTGTGDYNEQF
TRBV19 ASSIGNGGSYEQY
TRBV11-1 ASKTTPASTDTQY
TRBV19 ASSIRNREKGYGYT